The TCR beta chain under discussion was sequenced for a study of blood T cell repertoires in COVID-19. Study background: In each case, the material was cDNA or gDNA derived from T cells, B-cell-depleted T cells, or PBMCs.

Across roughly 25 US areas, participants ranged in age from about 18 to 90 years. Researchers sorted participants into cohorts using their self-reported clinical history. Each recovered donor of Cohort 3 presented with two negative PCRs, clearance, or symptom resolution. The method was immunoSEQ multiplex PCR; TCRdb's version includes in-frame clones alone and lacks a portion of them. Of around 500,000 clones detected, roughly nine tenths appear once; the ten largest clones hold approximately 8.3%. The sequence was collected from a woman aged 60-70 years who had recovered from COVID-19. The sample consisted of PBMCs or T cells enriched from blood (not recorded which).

DNA for the CDR3: TGTGCCGCCCGAAGGGGTAGGGACATAGGTAATTCACCCCTCCACTTT. Translation gives CAARRGRDIGNSPLHF. The V gene is TRBV15, the J gene TRBJ1-6; a possible D gene is TRBD1 (6 bases). Trimming took off 11 bases at V and 6 bases at J, with 23 bases between the two ends. Per germline, CDR1 LNHNV and CDR2 YYDKDF (reference sequence). CDR3 length: 16 residues.